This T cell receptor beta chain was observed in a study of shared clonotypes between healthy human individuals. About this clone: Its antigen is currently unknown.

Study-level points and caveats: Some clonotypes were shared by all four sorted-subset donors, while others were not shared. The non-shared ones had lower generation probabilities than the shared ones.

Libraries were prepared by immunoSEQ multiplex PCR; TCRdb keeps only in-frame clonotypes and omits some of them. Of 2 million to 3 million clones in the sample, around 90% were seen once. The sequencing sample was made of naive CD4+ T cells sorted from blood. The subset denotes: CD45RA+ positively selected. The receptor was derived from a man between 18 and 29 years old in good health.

The CDR3 bases are TGTGCCAGCTCACCACCGAATGAAATAGTGACCCAGTACTTC. This translates into CASSPPNEIVTQYF. The chain combines TRBV18 with TRBJ2-5; the D is unclear. Trimming took 0 bases from V and 7 from J, leaving 12 bases between them. The CDR3 has 14 amino acids. CDR1 and CDR2 (germline): KGHSH, LQKENI.